The 12 T cell receptor beta chains given below trace back to one sample, sequenced in a study of T cell changes during pregnancy in multiple sclerosis (dated by TCRdb to the late 2010s). The method behind the library was the immunoSEQ multiplex PCR assay. The immuneACCESS repertoire file appears here via TCRdb, limited to in-frame rearrangements. These files lack a portion of the clones; in checked studies, under half of the deficit traces to unresolved V genes, and the cause of the others is not known. The sample yields tens of thousands of clones; roughly 90% were counted once. The leading ten clones occupy approximately 3.4% of the sample. Source: CD4+ T cells from peripheral blood mononuclear cells, taken in the first trimester of pregnancy. These receptor sequences come from a female donor in good health, enrolled as a control in a pregnancy study.

This CDR3 reads CASSVGVSDSTDTQYF. CDR3 nucleotides: TGTGCCAGCAGCGTAGGAGTTAGCGACAGCACAGATACGCAGTATTTT. The V call is TRBV9, the J call TRBJ2-3, with D perhaps matching TRBD2 (5 bases). V was cut by 0 bases and J by 0 bases, with 11 bases left in between. The CDR3 contains 16 residues. The germline CDR1 and CDR2 sequences are SGDLS and YYNGEE.

The chain uses TRBV7-2 and TRBJ2-7; D may be TRBD2 (6 bases). V shed 4 bases and J shed 2 bases, with 15 bases lying between them. CDR3 length: 15 residues. The germline V gene encodes CDR1 SGHTA and CDR2 FQGNSA. CDR3 loop: CASSWTGTDAYEQYF. As DNA, the CDR3 is TGTGCCAGCAGCTGGACCGGGACTGACGCCTACGAGCAGTACTTC. Full variable domain (rest looked up from reference TRBV7-2 and TRBJ2-7): GAGVSQSPSNKVTEKGKDVELRCDPISGHTALYWYRQSLGQGLEFLIYFQGNSAPDKSGLPSDRFSAERTGGSVSTLTIQRTQQEDSAVYLCASSWTGTDAYEQYFGPGTRLTVT.

The chain employs TRBV18 and TRBJ2-1; possibly TRBD1 for D (5 bases). Germline V CDR1 and CDR2: KGHSH, LQKENI. CDR3 length: 16 residues. V was clipped by 2 bases and J by 0 bases, with 11 bases between them. The CDR3 region has the DNA TGTGCCAGCTCACCATCGACAGTTAGCTCCTACAATGAGCAGTTCTTC. This encodes CASSPSTVSSYNEQFF.

J is TRBJ2-1 and V is TRBV19; 7 bases fit TRBD2. The junction had 9 bases not matched to a gene; V was cut back by 3 bases and J by 1 base. Germline V CDR1 and CDR2: LNHDA, SQIVND (reference sequence). This CDR3 has 17 amino acids. CDR3 region: CASSIRHAGVSYNEQFF. CDR3 bases: TGTGCCAGTAGTATCCGACACGCGGGAGTTTCCTACAATGAGCAGTTCTTC.

The V gene is TRBV7-6, the J gene TRBJ2-3; the match to TRBD2 covers 7 bases. The CDR3 consists of 18 residues. V lost 1 base to trimming and J lost 1 base; unmatched junction nucleotides: 11. In germline, CDR1 is SGHVS, CDR2 FNYEAQ. The CDR3 region is CASSLDPWGAGRTDTQYF. CDR3 sequence (DNA): TGTGCCAGCAGCTTAGACCCGTGGGGAGCGGGACGCACAGATACGCAGTATTTT.

The gene calls are TRBV29-1 and TRBJ2-7; the match to TRBD1 covers 8 bases. This CDR3 has 12 residues. CDR1 SQVTM and CDR2 ANQGSEA come from the germline V gene. V lost 2 bases and J lost 7; bases outside the gene matches: 4. CDR3 coding DNA: TGCAGCGTTGAACAGGGGGCAAAAGAGCAGTACTTC. The encoded protein is CSVEQGAKEQYF.

This chain links TRBV5-1 with TRBJ2-5; weak D call: TRBD2 (5 bases). This CDR3 comprises 16 residues. The germline V gene encodes CDR1 SGHRS and CDR2 YFSETQ. Trimming removed 4 bases from V and 2 bases from J, with 18 bases in between. The CDR3 spells CASSTSPLSGQETQYF. Here the CDR3 DNA reads TGCGCCAGCAGCACAAGTCCCCTATCGGGACAAGAGACCCAGTACTTC.

V usage is TRBV10-1 and J usage is TRBJ1-5, with D possibly being TRBD1 (6 bases). The CDR3 runs to 12 residues. The germline V gene encodes CDR1 WNHNN and CDR2 SYGVQD (reference sequence). V was clipped by 6 bases and J by 8 bases, with 11 bases between them. CDR3 sequence (DNA): TGCGCCAGCAGGGGGACACTAGAGCCCCAGCATTTT. Protein: CASRGTLEPQHF.

The chain's CDR3 is CAWRPGALFSPLHF. The CDR3 bases are TGTGCCTGGAGGCCAGGGGCCCTCTTCTCACCCCTCCACTTT. The J gene is TRBJ1-6, the V gene TRBV30; a weak D match, TRBD1 (6 bases). V gave up 3 bases and J gave up 10 bases, with 16 bases separating them. The CDR3 spans 14 residues. CDR1 and CDR2 from the germline V gene are GTSNPN and SVGIG (reference sequence).

The gene calls are TRBV2 and TRBJ1-2, with 8 bases aligning to TRBD1. The CDR3 has 14 amino acids. Trimming cost V 6 bases and J 6 bases; bases outside gene matches: 9. Germline V lookup: CDR1 SNHLY, CDR2 FYNNEI. The CDR3 sequence: CASRIRTGRDGYTF. For the CDR3, the DNA is TGTGCCAGCAGGATTAGGACAGGGAGGGATGGCTACACCTTC.

The V gene is TRBV28, the J gene TRBJ2-7; 16 bases match TRBD2. The CDR3 extends over 18 amino acids. The germline gives CDR1 MDHEN, CDR2 SYDVKM. Trimming at V came to 5 bases and at J to 7 bases, leaving 14 bases not matched to a gene. CDR3 sequence (DNA): TGTGCCAGCAGTCTTGGGATTGGGACTAGCGGGAGGGCCGATGAGCAGTACTTC. Residues: CASSLGIGTSGRADEQYF.

The chain joins TRBV5-1 to TRBJ2-3, with D possibly TRBD2 on 6 matching bases. CDR1 and CDR2 (germline): SGHRS, YFSETQ. Trimming took off 7 bases at V and 0 bases at J, with 21 bases between the two ends. The CDR3 runs to 17 residues. The CDR3 spells CASSASLSGPSTDTQYF. In DNA, the CDR3 is TGCGCCAGCTCCGCTTCACTCAGCGGGCCGAGCACAGATACGCAGTATTTT.